This TCR beta chain was profiled in a study of T-cell memory formation after mild COVID-19. Regarding the study as a whole: Clones shrinking between day 15 and 85 showed a balanced CD4/CD8 split, and those that grew later tilted toward CD4+. Whether second-wave clones peaking at day 37 were SARS-CoV-2 specific went unconfirmed.

From the 5' RACE reads, TCRdb called clonotypes with MiXCR, one entry per CDR3 protein. The sample includes 170,000 or so distinct CDR3 sequences, around a third of them seen just once. As regards this clonotype: Its antigen is as yet unknown.

Deletions cut 1 base from V and 9 bases from J, with 13 bases between. Germline CDR1 MNHNS, CDR2 SASEGT. This CDR3 region has 14 residues. The chain recombines TRBV6-1 with TRBJ2-1; D is possibly TRBD2 (5 bases). Sequences were obtained from PBMCs or a T cell subset sorted from them (not recorded which). This TCR derives from an adult woman who had mild COVID-19 (a few samples of this study predate the infection). Cell type and time point are not known. This CDR3 is CASSEVPSRGEQFF. The CDR3 DNA is TGTGCCAGCAGTGAAGTTCCTAGCAGAGGTGAGCAGTTCTTC.